This T cell receptor beta chain was observed in a study of cytomegalovirus exposure and HLA in healthy donors. The wider study: Out of about 170 million T cells, an earlier analysis found over 90 million unique TCR beta sequences in total. Most genotyped donors, around 78% of about 360, had Caucasian-associated genetic ancestry.

Overall study results and limits: Listed as cytomegalovirus-associated were 150 to 200 TCR beta chains.

In the PCR, 60 Vbeta and 13 Jbeta primers were used. Produced via immunoSEQ multiplex PCR; TCRdb's table is partial and in-frame only. The table includes tens of thousands of clones, roughly 87% detected once. This clone came up once. Its cognate antigen is unknown. The CDR3 has 12 residues. Germline assignment: CDR1 LNHNV and CDR2 YYDKDF (reference sequence). V was cut by 5 bases and J by 4 bases, with 6 bases left in between. The sample consisted of PBMCs. This receptor was obtained from a woman in her thirties or forties in good health and CMV-seropositive. J is TRBJ2-1 and V is TRBV15, with D tentatively TRBD2 (6 bases). The CDR3 reads CATSGTYNEQFF. CDR3 bases: TGTGCCACCAGCGGGACTTACAATGAGCAGTTCTTC.